The rows below give T cell receptor beta chains drawn from one sample of a study of blood T cell repertoires in COVID-19. Profiling relied on immunoSEQ multiplex PCR, and the TCRdb table lists in-frame clones only, not all of them. This table has some 160,000 clones, approximately 88% appearing once. Sample: peripheral blood. These receptors all come from a man in his 60s with acute or convalescent COVID-19. CDR3s include the opening cysteine and the closing phenylalanine or tryptophan. The order of the fields is D gene, CDR3 length, clone size, J gene, V gene, CDR3 DNA, CDR3 protein. D genes are given only for firm matches. Clone size is given for some rows only: seen once, a few or many times, or a class if the clone is expanded.

d_call: .; cdr3_length: 13; clone_size: .; j_call: TRBJ1-1; v_call: TRBV10-1; cdr3_nt: TGCGCCAGCAGCAAACAGGGGAACACTGAAGCTTTCTTT; cdr3_aa: CASSKQGNTEAFF
d_call: .; cdr3_length: 13; clone_size: .; j_call: TRBJ1-2; v_call: TRBV10-1; cdr3_nt: TGCGCCAGCACTGCCCGGGGGGCCTATGGCTACACCTTC; cdr3_aa: CASTARGAYGYTF
d_call: .; cdr3_length: 15; clone_size: .; j_call: TRBJ1-1; v_call: TRBV4-2; cdr3_nt: TGTGCCAGCAGCCAATCCCAGACAGGGAACACTGAAGCTTTCTTT; cdr3_aa: CASSQSQTGNTEAFF
d_call: .; cdr3_length: 15; clone_size: .; j_call: TRBJ1-2; v_call: TRBV9; cdr3_nt: TGTGCCAGCAGCCCCACGTGGATAGCACAGGAAGGCTACACCTTC; cdr3_aa: CASSPTWIAQEGYTF
d_call: TRBD1; cdr3_length: 15; clone_size: .; j_call: TRBJ1-1; v_call: TRBV2; cdr3_nt: TGTGCCAGCAGTCCCGTCGGGACAGGGGGCACTGAAGCTTTCTTT; cdr3_aa: CASSPVGTGGTEAFF
d_call: .; cdr3_length: 17; clone_size: once; j_call: TRBJ1-1; v_call: TRBV5-1; cdr3_nt: TGCGCCAGCAGCTTGGGGGTGGTTTCGGGTTTTCACACTGAAGCTTTCTTT; cdr3_aa: CASSLGVVSGFHTEAFF
d_call: .; cdr3_length: 13; clone_size: few; j_call: TRBJ1-2; v_call: TRBV30; cdr3_nt: TGTGCCGGGAACCCCGGGGGTGGAAATGGCTACACCTTC; cdr3_aa: CAGNPGGGNGYTF
d_call: TRBD1; cdr3_length: 11; clone_size: .; j_call: TRBJ2-1; v_call: TRBV29-1; cdr3_nt: TGCAGCGCTGGACAGGGGAATGAGCAGTTCTTC; cdr3_aa: CSAGQGNEQFF
d_call: .; cdr3_length: 14; clone_size: .; j_call: TRBJ1-2; v_call: TRBV5-1; cdr3_nt: TGCGCCAGCAGCTTGGGACAGTTGGACTATGGCTACACCTTC; cdr3_aa: CASSLGQLDYGYTF
d_call: .; cdr3_length: 15; clone_size: .; j_call: TRBJ2-2; v_call: TRBV5-1; cdr3_nt: TGCGCCAGCAGCTTTGGCGGTTTCTTCACCGGGGAGCTGTTTTTT; cdr3_aa: CASSFGGFFTGELFF
d_call: TRBD1; cdr3_length: 15; clone_size: .; j_call: TRBJ1-2; v_call: TRBV2; cdr3_nt: TGTGCCAGCAGTGAAAGCGGCAGGGGGAACTATGGCTACACCTTC; cdr3_aa: CASSESGRGNYGYTF
d_call: .; cdr3_length: 16; clone_size: .; j_call: TRBJ2-7; v_call: TRBV18; cdr3_nt: TGTGCCAGCTCACCACCCCGACAGGGAGGTGCGGGGGAGCAGTACTTC; cdr3_aa: CASSPPRQGGAGEQYF
d_call: .; cdr3_length: 14; clone_size: .; j_call: TRBJ2-1; v_call: TRBV6-2/TRBV6-3; cdr3_nt: TGTGCCAGCAGTTACTCGATAGTTCGCCATGAGCAGTTCTTC; cdr3_aa: CASSYSIVRHEQFF
d_call: .; cdr3_length: 14; clone_size: few; j_call: TRBJ1-6; v_call: TRBV7-2; cdr3_nt: TGTGCCAGCAGCTTAAGCTCACCTAATTCACCCCTCCACTTT; cdr3_aa: CASSLSSPNSPLHF
d_call: .; cdr3_length: 13; clone_size: .; j_call: TRBJ2-2; v_call: TRBV12-3/TRBV12-4; cdr3_nt: TGTGCCAGCAGACCACAGGGTCCCGGGGAGCTGTTTTTT; cdr3_aa: CASRPQGPGELFF
d_call: .; cdr3_length: 13; clone_size: .; j_call: TRBJ2-3; v_call: TRBV7-9; cdr3_nt: TGTGCCAGCAGCCCCCAGCGACCAGATACGCAGTATTTT; cdr3_aa: CASSPQRPDTQYF
d_call: .; cdr3_length: 17; clone_size: .; j_call: TRBJ1-4; v_call: TRBV5-1; cdr3_nt: TGCGCCAGCAGCTATCAGGTTCGGGGAAGAAGAGATGAAAAACTGTTTTTT; cdr3_aa: CASSYQVRGRRDEKLFF
d_call: .; cdr3_length: 14; clone_size: once; j_call: TRBJ2-7; v_call: TRBV19; cdr3_nt: TGTGCCAGTAGTATCACAGGAAGCTCCTACGAGCAGTACTTC; cdr3_aa: CASSITGSSYEQYF
d_call: .; cdr3_length: 14; clone_size: .; j_call: TRBJ1-1; v_call: TRBV5-1; cdr3_nt: TGCGCCAGCAGCTTAACCCCAGGGAAGACTGAAGCTTTCTTT; cdr3_aa: CASSLTPGKTEAFF
d_call: TRBD2; cdr3_length: 18; clone_size: .; j_call: TRBJ2-3; v_call: TRBV6-1; cdr3_nt: TGTGCCAGCAGTGCCGCCCGAGCCGGGACTAGCGCAACAGATACGCAGTATTTT; cdr3_aa: CASSAARAGTSATDTQYF
d_call: .; cdr3_length: 15; clone_size: .; j_call: TRBJ1-2; v_call: TRBV6-5; cdr3_nt: TGTGCCAGCAGTTATTCCAACCAGCCGGGATATGGCTACACCTTC; cdr3_aa: CASSYSNQPGYGYTF
d_call: TRBD1; cdr3_length: 16; clone_size: .; j_call: TRBJ1-3; v_call: TRBV9; cdr3_nt: TGTGCCAGCAGCGTACTACAGGGGGTGGCTGGAAACACCATATATTTT; cdr3_aa: CASSVLQGVAGNTIYF
d_call: .; cdr3_length: 17; clone_size: .; j_call: TRBJ1-5; v_call: TRBV2; cdr3_nt: TGTGCCAGCAGTGTGGGGGGGAGGGCAAGGAGCAATCAGCCCCAGCATTTT; cdr3_aa: CASSVGGRARSNQPQHF
d_call: .; cdr3_length: 13; clone_size: .; j_call: TRBJ2-1; v_call: TRBV12-3/TRBV12-4; cdr3_nt: TGTGCCAGCAGTTTAGCGACCAGCGTAGAGCAGTTCTTC; cdr3_aa: CASSLATSVEQFF
d_call: .; cdr3_length: 16; clone_size: .; j_call: TRBJ2-7; v_call: TRBV9; cdr3_nt: TGTGCCAGCAGCGTAAGGTCAGGGGAGGGTTCCTACGAGCAGTACTTC; cdr3_aa: CASSVRSGEGSYEQYF
d_call: TRBD1; cdr3_length: 17; clone_size: .; j_call: TRBJ1-1; v_call: TRBV19; cdr3_nt: TGTGCCAGTAGTATTACTCAGGGGGCGCAGGTGAACACTGAAGCTTTCTTT; cdr3_aa: CASSITQGAQVNTEAFF
d_call: .; cdr3_length: 14; clone_size: .; j_call: TRBJ1-3; v_call: TRBV11-1; cdr3_nt: TGTGCCAGCAGCTCCGGGACATTTGGAAACACCATATATTTT; cdr3_aa: CASSSGTFGNTIYF
d_call: .; cdr3_length: 16; clone_size: .; j_call: TRBJ1-6; v_call: TRBV7-2; cdr3_nt: TGTGCCAGCAGCTTAGGAAGAGGACAGTATAATTCACCCCTCCACTTT; cdr3_aa: CASSLGRGQYNSPLHF
d_call: TRBD1; cdr3_length: 19; clone_size: .; j_call: TRBJ2-1; v_call: TRBV7-6; cdr3_nt: TGTGCCAGCAGCCTTCGGGGACAGGGGGCTATAGCTTCCTACAATGAGCAGTTCTTC; cdr3_aa: CASSLRGQGAIASYNEQFF
d_call: .; cdr3_length: 15; clone_size: .; j_call: TRBJ1-5; v_call: TRBV6-5; cdr3_nt: TGTGCCAGCGCCCTCTCATTGGTAGGCAATCAGCCCCAGCATTTT; cdr3_aa: CASALSLVGNQPQHF
d_call: TRBD1; cdr3_length: 13; clone_size: .; j_call: TRBJ1-4; v_call: TRBV20-1; cdr3_nt: TGCAGTGCTAGTCGTCAGGGGGCGACTCGACTGTTTTTT; cdr3_aa: CSASRQGATRLFF
d_call: .; cdr3_length: 12; clone_size: .; j_call: TRBJ1-2; v_call: TRBV11-2; cdr3_nt: TGTGCCAGCAGCCCAGCGGGGGGGGGCTACACCTTC; cdr3_aa: CASSPAGGGYTF
d_call: .; cdr3_length: 13; clone_size: .; j_call: TRBJ2-7; v_call: TRBV3-1/TRBV3-2; cdr3_nt: TGTGCCAGCGGAGCGGGCACATCCTACGAGCAGTACTTC; cdr3_aa: CASGAGTSYEQYF
d_call: TRBD1; cdr3_length: 12; clone_size: .; j_call: TRBJ1-1; v_call: TRBV6-5; cdr3_nt: TGTGCCAGCAGAGCCGACAGGGTAGCAGCTTTCTTT; cdr3_aa: CASRADRVAAFF
d_call: TRBD1; cdr3_length: 14; clone_size: .; j_call: TRBJ1-2; v_call: TRBV19; cdr3_nt: TGTGCCAGTAGAGAACCCGGGACAGGGGATGGCTACACCTTC; cdr3_aa: CASREPGTGDGYTF
d_call: TRBD1; cdr3_length: 15; clone_size: .; j_call: TRBJ1-4; v_call: TRBV3-1/TRBV3-2; cdr3_nt: TGTGCCAGCAGCCAGGCCGGGACAGGGGGAGAAAAACTGTTTTTT; cdr3_aa: CASSQAGTGGEKLFF
d_call: TRBD1; cdr3_length: 15; clone_size: .; j_call: TRBJ1-4; v_call: TRBV2; cdr3_nt: TGTGCCAGCAGTATTTCCGGGACAGGGAGCGTAAAACTGTTTTTT; cdr3_aa: CASSISGTGSVKLFF
d_call: TRBD1; cdr3_length: 15; clone_size: .; j_call: TRBJ1-1; v_call: TRBV2; cdr3_nt: TGTGCCAGCAGATCTCGACAGGGGATGGACACTGAAGCTTTCTTT; cdr3_aa: CASRSRQGMDTEAFF
d_call: .; cdr3_length: 13; clone_size: .; j_call: TRBJ2-7; v_call: TRBV18; cdr3_nt: TGTGCCAGCTCACGAACTAATACCTACGAGCAGTACTTC; cdr3_aa: CASSRTNTYEQYF
d_call: .; cdr3_length: 16; clone_size: .; j_call: TRBJ1-6; v_call: TRBV3-1/TRBV3-2; cdr3_nt: TGTGCCAGCAGCCAAGGGGGGGGTACTTATAATTCACCCCTCCACTTT; cdr3_aa: CASSQGGGTYNSPLHF
d_call: .; cdr3_length: 15; clone_size: .; j_call: TRBJ1-5; v_call: TRBV2; cdr3_nt: TGTGCCACCACTCAAGAGGAGGTAGGCAATCAGCCCCAGCATTTT; cdr3_aa: CATTQEEVGNQPQHF
d_call: .; cdr3_length: 15; clone_size: .; j_call: TRBJ2-2; v_call: TRBV7-9; cdr3_nt: TGTGCCAGCAGCCTGGATGGGGGCAACACCGGGGAGCTGTTTTTT; cdr3_aa: CASSLDGGNTGELFF
d_call: .; cdr3_length: 14; clone_size: .; j_call: TRBJ1-3; v_call: TRBV7-8; cdr3_nt: TGTGCCAGCAGCCCCCGGGACACGGGAAACACCATATATTTT; cdr3_aa: CASSPRDTGNTIYF
d_call: TRBD1; cdr3_length: 15; clone_size: .; j_call: TRBJ2-7; v_call: TRBV7-2; cdr3_nt: TGTGCCAGCAGCTTATGGACAGGGGGTATCGACGAGCAGTACTTC; cdr3_aa: CASSLWTGGIDEQYF
d_call: .; cdr3_length: 13; clone_size: .; j_call: TRBJ2-7; v_call: TRBV6-6; cdr3_nt: TGTGCCAGCAGTGGGGGCCTCGGGGTGGAGCAGTACTTC; cdr3_aa: CASSGGLGVEQYF
d_call: .; cdr3_length: 15; clone_size: .; j_call: TRBJ2-3; v_call: TRBV6-5; cdr3_nt: TGTGCCAGCAGTTACTCAGGGGCTGCCAGGAATACGCAGTATTTT; cdr3_aa: CASSYSGAARNTQYF
d_call: TRBD1; cdr3_length: 17; clone_size: .; j_call: TRBJ2-7; v_call: TRBV3-1/TRBV3-2; cdr3_nt: TGTGCCAGCAGCCAAGATTCCCGGGACAGGGGTTCCTACGAGCAGTACTTC; cdr3_aa: CASSQDSRDRGSYEQYF
d_call: .; cdr3_length: 14; clone_size: .; j_call: TRBJ1-1; v_call: TRBV12-5; cdr3_nt: TGTGCTAGTGGTTTGGTAGCCTCCGGGGCTGAAGCTTTCTTT; cdr3_aa: CASGLVASGAEAFF
d_call: .; cdr3_length: 19; clone_size: once; j_call: TRBJ2-1; v_call: TRBV18; cdr3_nt: TGTGCCAGCTCACCGGCAGGGGTCGCGACGATGAGCTCCTACAATGAGCAGTTCTTC; cdr3_aa: CASSPAGVATMSSYNEQFF
d_call: .; cdr3_length: 15; clone_size: .; j_call: TRBJ1-5; v_call: TRBV15; cdr3_nt: TGTGCCACCAGCAGAGATTTCAGGGATGGCCAGCCCCAGCATTTT; cdr3_aa: CATSRDFRDGQPQHF
d_call: .; cdr3_length: 14; clone_size: .; j_call: TRBJ1-1; v_call: TRBV5-1; cdr3_nt: TGCGCCAGCAGCCCACTGGACAGGAACACTGAAGCTTTCTTT; cdr3_aa: CASSPLDRNTEAFF
d_call: TRBD1; cdr3_length: 17; clone_size: .; j_call: TRBJ1-3; v_call: TRBV18; cdr3_nt: TGTGCCAGCTCACCACCGGGACAGGGGCCCTCTGGAAACACCATATATTTT; cdr3_aa: CASSPPGQGPSGNTIYF